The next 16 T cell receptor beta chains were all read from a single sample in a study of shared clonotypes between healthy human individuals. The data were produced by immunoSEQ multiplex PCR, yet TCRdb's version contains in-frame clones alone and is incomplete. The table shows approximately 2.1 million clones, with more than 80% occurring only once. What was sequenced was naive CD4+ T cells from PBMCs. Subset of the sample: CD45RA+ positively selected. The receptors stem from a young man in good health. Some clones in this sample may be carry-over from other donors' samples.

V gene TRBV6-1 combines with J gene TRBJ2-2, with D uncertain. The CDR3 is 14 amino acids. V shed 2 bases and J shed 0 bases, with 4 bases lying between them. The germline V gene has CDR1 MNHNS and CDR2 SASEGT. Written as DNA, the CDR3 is TGTGCCAGCAGTGAAACGGCGAACACCGGGGAGCTGTTTTTT. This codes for CASSETANTGELFF.

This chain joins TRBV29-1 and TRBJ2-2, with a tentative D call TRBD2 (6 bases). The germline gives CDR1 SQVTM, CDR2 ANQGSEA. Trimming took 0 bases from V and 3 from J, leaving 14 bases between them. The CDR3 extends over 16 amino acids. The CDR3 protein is CSVEDLRRADTGELFF. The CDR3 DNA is TGCAGCGTTGAAGATCTTAGGAGGGCTGACACCGGGGAGCTGTTTTTT.

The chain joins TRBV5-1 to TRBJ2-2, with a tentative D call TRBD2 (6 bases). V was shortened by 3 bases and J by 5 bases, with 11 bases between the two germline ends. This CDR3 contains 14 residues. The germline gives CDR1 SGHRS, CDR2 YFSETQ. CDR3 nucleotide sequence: TGCGCCAGCAGCTGGGGCGCGGGAACCGGGGAGCTGTTTTTT. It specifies CASSWGAGTGELFF.

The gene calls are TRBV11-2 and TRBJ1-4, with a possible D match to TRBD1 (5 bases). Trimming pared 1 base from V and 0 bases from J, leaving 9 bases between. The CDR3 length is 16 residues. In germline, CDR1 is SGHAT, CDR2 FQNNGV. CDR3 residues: CASSLGQIATNEKLFF. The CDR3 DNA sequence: TGTGCCAGCAGCTTAGGACAGATAGCAACTAATGAAAAACTGTTTTTT.

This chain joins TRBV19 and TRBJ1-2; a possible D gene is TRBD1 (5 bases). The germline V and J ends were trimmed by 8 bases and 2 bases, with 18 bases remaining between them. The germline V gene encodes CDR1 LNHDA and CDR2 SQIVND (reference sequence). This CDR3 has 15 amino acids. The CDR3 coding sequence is TGTGCCAGTTCGTCGGGGGGTAGACCCAACTATGGCTACACCTTC. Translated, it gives CASSSGGRPNYGYTF. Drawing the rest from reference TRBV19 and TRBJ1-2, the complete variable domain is DGGITQSPKYLFRKEGQNVTLSCEQNLNHDAMYWYRQDPGQGLRLIYYSQIVNDFQKGDIAEGYSVSREKKESFPLTVTSAQKNPTAFYLCASSSGGRPNYGYTFGSGTRLTVV.

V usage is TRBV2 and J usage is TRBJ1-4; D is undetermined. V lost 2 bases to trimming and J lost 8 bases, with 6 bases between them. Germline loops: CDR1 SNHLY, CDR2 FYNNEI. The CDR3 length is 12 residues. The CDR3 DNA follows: TGTGCCAGCAGTGAATTTTTCGAAAAACTGTTTTTT. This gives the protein CASSEFFEKLFF.

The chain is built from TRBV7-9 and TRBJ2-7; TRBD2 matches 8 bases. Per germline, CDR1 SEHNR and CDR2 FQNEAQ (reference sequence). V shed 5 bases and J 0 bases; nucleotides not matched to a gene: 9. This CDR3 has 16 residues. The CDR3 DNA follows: TGTGCCAGCAGCCCCGCTGTGAGCGGGGGCTCCTACGAGCAGTACTTC. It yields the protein CASSPAVSGGSYEQYF.

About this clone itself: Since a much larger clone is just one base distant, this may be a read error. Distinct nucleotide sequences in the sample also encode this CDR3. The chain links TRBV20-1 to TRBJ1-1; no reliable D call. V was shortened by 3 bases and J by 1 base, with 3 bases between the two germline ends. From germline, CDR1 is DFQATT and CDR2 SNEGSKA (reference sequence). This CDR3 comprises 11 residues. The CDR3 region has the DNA TGCAGTGCTAGTGGGAACACTGAAGCTTTCTTT. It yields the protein CSASGNTEAFF.

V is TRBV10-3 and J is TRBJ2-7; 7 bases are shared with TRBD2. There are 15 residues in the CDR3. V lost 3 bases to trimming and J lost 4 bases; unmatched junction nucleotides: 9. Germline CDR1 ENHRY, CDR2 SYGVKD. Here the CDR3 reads CAISDLSAGNYEQYF. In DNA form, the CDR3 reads TGTGCCATCAGTGATCTATCAGCGGGGAATTACGAGCAGTACTTC.

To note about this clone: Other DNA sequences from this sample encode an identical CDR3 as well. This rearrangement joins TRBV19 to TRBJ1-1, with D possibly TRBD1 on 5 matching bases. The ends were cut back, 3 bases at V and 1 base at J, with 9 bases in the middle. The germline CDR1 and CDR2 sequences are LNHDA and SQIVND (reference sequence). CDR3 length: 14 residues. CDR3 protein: CASSIRQGNTEAFF. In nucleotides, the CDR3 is TGTGCCAGTAGTATCCGGCAGGGGAACACTGAAGCTTTCTTT.

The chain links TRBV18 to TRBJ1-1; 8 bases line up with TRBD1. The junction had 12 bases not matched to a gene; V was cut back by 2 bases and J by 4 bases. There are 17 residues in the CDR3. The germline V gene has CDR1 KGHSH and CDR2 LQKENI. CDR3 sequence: CASSPTIVTGAATEAFF. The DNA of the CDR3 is TGTGCCAGCTCACCAACTATCGTGACAGGGGCAGCCACTGAAGCTTTCTTT. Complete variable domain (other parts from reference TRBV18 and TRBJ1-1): NAGVMQNPRHLVRRRGQEARLRCSPMKGHSHVYWYRQLPEEGLKFMVYLQKENIIDESGMPKERFSAEFPKEGPSILRIQQVVRGDSAAYFCASSPTIVTGAATEAFFGQGTRLTVV.

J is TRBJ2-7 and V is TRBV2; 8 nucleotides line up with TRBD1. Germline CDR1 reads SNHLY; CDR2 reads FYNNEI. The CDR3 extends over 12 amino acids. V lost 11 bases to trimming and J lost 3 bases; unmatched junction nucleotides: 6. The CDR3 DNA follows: TGTGCCGGGGGACAGGAGTTCTACGAGCAGTACTTC. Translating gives CAGGQEFYEQYF.

The CDR3: CASSQGRGQGALGGANVLTF. CDR3 in DNA: TGCGCCAGCAGCCAAGGGAGGGGACAGGGGGCGCTCGGTGGGGCCAACGTCCTGACTTTC. The chain is built from TRBV4-1 and TRBJ2-6, with TRBD1 matching 12 bases. Germline values: CDR1 MGHRA, CDR2 YSYEKL. The V gene end was trimmed by 1 base and the J gene end by 3 bases; junction bases not matched to a gene: 10. This CDR3 comprises 20 residues.

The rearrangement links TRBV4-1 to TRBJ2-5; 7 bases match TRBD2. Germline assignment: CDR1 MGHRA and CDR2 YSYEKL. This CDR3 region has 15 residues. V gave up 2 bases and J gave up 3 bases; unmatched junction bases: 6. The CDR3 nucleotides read TGCGCCAGCAGCCAACCTGGGACTACCAAAGAGACCCAGTACTTC. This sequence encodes CASSQPGTTKETQYF.

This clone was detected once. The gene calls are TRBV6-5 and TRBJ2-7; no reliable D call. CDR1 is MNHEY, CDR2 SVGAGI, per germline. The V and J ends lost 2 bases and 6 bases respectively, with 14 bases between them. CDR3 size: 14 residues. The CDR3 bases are TGTGCCAGCAGTTACGACCTGAAGTCGGGCGAGCAGTACTTC. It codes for CASSYDLKSGEQYF.

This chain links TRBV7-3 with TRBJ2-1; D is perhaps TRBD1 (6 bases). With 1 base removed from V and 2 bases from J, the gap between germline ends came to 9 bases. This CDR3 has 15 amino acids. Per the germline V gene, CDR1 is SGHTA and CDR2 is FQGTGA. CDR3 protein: CASSLIQGPYNEQFF. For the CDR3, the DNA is TGTGCCAGCAGCTTAATCCAGGGGCCCTACAATGAGCAGTTCTTC.